This paragraph reports one T cell receptor beta chain. This record belongs to a study of blood T cells in healthy people across ages. Isolated per sample were at least 7 million PBMCs. No fewer than 6 micrograms of total RNA were isolated from every sample. CDR1 and CDR2 (germline): MDHEN, SYDVKM. The CDR3 has 14 residues. The trim removed 8 bases at V and 3 bases at J, leaving 9 bases unmatched. A second about 7 to 12 cycle PCR used barcoded and J-beta primers. A 12-random-nucleotide template-switch adaptor tagged each cDNA molecule. Per sample, CDR3-containing paired-end reads numbered at least 2.5 million. TCRdb called the 5' RACE reads again in MiXCR, with one record for every CDR3 protein. The sample consists of roughly 1,800,000 distinct CDR3 sequences, 49% of them appearing once.

This chain links TRBV28 with TRBJ2-5; 7 bases agree with TRBD2. This clonotype was sampled from a woman between 40 and 55 years old in good health. The sequencing sample was made of blood. The DNA for the CDR3 is TGTGCCAGCCGGACTAGTTTCCCCGAAGAGACCCAGTACTTC. This codes for CASRTSFPEETQYF.